This T cell receptor beta chain was captured by sequencing in a study of monozygotic twins with inflammatory bowel disease. Each CDR3 protein gets one entry in TCRdb, which reprocessed the 5' RACE reads and gives no DNA. Across 93,000 or so distinct CDR3 sequences, the top ten clones capture approximately 1.8% of the sample. The CDR3 is 13 amino acids. CDR1 is SGHDT and CDR2 is YYEEEE in the germline V gene. Findings and limits, study-wide: Findings did not support one strong IBD-associated signal or clonotype.

Details on this clonotype: Its antigen is not identified.

The J gene is TRBJ1-2, the V gene TRBV5-6. The clonotype was recovered from a human donor with ulcerative colitis or Crohn's disease, or a healthy co-twin of an affected twin (not recorded which). The sample taken for sequencing was blood. The CDR3 reads CASIAGGVFGYTF.